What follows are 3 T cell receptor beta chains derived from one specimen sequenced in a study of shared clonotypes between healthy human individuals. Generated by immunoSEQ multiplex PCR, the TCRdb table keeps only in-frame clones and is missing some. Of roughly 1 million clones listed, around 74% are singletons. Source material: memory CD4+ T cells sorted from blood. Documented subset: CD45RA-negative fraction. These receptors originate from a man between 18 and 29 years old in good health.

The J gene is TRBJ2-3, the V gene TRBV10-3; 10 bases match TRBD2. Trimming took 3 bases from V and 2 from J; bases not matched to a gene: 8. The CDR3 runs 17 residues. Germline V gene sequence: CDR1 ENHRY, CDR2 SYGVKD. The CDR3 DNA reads TGTGCCATCAGTGATAGGCTAGCGGGGGCAAACACAGATACGCAGTATTTT. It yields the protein CAISDRLAGANTDTQYF.

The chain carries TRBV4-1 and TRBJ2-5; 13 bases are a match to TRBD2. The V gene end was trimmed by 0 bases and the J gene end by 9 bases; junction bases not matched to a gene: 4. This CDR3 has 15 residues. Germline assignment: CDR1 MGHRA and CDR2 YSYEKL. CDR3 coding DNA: TGCGCCAGCAGCCAAGAAACTAGCGGGAGGGGGGCCCAGTACTTC. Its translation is CASSQETSGRGAQYF.

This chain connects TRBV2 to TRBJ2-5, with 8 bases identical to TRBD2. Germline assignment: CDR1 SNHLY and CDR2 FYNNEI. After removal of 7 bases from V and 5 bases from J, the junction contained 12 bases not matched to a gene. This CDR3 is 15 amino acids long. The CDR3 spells CASIGTRGLGETQYF. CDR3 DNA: TGTGCCAGCATTGGGACTAGAGGACTGGGGGAGACCCAGTACTTC.